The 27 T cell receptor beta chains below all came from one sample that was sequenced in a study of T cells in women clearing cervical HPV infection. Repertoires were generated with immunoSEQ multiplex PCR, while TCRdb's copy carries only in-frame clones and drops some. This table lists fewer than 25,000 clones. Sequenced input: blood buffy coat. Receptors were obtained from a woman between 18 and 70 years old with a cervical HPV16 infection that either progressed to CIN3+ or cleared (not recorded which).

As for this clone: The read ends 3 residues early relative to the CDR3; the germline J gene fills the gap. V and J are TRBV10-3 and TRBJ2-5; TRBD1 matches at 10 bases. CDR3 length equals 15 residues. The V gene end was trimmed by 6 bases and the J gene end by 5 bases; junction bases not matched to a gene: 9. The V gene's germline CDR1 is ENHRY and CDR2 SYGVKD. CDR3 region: CAIRAGQGRLETQYF. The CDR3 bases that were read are TGTGCCATCAGGGCGGGACAGGGGCGGTTGGAGACC.

The CDR3 loop reads CASSPLSARFSYDYTF. The sequenced CDR3 bases are TGTGCCAGCTCACCCTTGTCAGCCCGCTTTAGCTACGAC. The chain recombines TRBV18 with TRBJ1-2; D ambiguous. The read falls 3 residues short of the CDR3 end, and the missing part is taken from the germline J gene. The CDR3 loop spans 16 amino acids. Germline CDR1 and CDR2: KGHSH and LQKENI.

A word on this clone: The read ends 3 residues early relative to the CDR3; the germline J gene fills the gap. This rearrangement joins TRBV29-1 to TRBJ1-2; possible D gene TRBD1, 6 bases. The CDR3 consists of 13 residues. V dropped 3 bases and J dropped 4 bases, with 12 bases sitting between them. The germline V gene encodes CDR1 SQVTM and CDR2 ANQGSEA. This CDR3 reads CSVDRGTSYGYTF. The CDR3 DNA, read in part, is TGCAGCGTTGATCGAGGGACAAGCTATGGC. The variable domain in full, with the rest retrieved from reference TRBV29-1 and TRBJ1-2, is SAVISQKPSRDICQRGTSLTIQCQVDSQVTMMFWYRQQPGQSLTLIATANQGSEATYESGFVIDKFPISRPNLTFSTLTVSNMSPEDSSIYLCSVDRGTSYGYTFGSGTRLTVV.

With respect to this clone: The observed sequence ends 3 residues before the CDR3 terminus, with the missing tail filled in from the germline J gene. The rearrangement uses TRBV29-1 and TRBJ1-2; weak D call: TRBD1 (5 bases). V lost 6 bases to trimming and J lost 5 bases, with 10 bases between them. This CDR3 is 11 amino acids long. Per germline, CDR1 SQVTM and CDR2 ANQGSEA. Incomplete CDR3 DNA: TGCAGCGTCGAGGGGCGGTATGGC. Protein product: CSVEGRYG. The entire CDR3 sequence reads CSVEGRYGYTF.

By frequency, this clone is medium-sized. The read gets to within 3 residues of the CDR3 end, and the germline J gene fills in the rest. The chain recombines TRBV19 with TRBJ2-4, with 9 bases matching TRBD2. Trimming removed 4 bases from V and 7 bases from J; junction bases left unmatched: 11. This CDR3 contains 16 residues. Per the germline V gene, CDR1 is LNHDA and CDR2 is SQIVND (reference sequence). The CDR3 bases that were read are TGTGCCAGTAGTACCCCGGGTAGCGGGGGTAGGAACATT. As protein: CASSTPGSGGRNI. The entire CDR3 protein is CASSTPGSGGRNIQYF.

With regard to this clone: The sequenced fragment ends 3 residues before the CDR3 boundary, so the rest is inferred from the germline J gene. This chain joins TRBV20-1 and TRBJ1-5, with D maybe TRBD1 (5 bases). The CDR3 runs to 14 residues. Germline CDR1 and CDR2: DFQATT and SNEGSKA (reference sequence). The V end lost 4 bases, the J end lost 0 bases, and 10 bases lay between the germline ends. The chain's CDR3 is CSATTAYSNQPQHF. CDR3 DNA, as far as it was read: TGCAGTGCTACGACAGCCTATAGCAATCAGCCC.

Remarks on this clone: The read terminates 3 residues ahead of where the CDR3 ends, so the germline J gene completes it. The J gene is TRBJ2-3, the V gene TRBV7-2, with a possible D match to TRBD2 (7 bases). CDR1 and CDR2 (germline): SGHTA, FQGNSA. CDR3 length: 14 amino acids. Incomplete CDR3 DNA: TGTGCCAGCAGCTTGGGGGGGCTTAAAGAGACG. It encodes CASSLGGLKET. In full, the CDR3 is CASSLGGLKETQYF.

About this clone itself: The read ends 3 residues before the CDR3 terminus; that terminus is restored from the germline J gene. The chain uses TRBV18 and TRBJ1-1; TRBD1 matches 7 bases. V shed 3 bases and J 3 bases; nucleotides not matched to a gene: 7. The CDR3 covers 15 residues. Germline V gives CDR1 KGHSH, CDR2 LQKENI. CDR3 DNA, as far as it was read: TGTGCCAGCTCACCTTGGGGACAGCTAGACACTGAA. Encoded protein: CASSPWGQLDTE. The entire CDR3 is CASSPWGQLDTEAFF.

CDR3 sequence reads: CASSLRGQYNQPQYF. CDR3 DNA (partial): TGTGCCAGCAGCTTGAGGGGGCAGTACAATCAGCCG. The V gene is TRBV7-2, the J gene TRBJ2-3; 7 positions agree with TRBD1. The read is 3 residues too short to cover the CDR3 end, so that end is filled in from the germline J gene. CDR3 size: 15 residues. Looked up from germline, CDR1 is SGHTA and CDR2 is FQGNSA.

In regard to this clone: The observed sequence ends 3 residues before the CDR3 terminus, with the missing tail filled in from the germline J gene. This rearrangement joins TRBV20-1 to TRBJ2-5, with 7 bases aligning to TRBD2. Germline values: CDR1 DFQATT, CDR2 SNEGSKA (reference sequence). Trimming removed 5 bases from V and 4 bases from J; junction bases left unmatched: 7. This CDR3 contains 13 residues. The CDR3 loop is CSAGGSGPETQYF. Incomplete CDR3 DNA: TGCAGTGCTGGGGGTAGCGGGCCAGAGACC.

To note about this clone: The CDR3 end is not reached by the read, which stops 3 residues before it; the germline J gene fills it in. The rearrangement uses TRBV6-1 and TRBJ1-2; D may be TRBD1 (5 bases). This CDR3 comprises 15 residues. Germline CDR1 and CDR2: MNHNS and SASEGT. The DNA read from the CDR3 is TGTGCCAGCAGTGAAACCGGGCGAGGGGTCTACGAC. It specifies CASSETGRGVYD. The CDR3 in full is CASSETGRGVYDYTF.

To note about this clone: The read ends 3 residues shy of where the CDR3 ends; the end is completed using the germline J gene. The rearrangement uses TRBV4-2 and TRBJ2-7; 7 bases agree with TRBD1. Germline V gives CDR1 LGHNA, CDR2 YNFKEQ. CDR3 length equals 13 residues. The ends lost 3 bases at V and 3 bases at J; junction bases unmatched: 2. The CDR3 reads CASSQGQFYEQYF. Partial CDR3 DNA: TGTGCCAGCAGCCAGGGACAGTTCTACGAG.

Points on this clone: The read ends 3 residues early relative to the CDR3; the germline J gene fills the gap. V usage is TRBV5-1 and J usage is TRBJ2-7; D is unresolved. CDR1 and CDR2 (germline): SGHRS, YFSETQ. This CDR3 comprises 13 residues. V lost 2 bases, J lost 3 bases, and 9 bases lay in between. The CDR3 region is CASSFSQGYEQYF. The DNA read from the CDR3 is TGCGCCAGCAGCTTCTCGCAAGGCTACGAG.

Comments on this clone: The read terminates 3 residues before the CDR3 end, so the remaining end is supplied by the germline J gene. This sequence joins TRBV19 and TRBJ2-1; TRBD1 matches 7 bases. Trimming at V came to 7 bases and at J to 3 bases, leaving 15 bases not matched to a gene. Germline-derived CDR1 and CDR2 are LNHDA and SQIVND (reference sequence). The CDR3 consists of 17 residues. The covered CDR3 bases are TGTGCCAGTACCTCGAAGAACCCGGGACAGCACTACAATGAG. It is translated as CASTSKNPGQHYNE. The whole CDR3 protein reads CASTSKNPGQHYNEQFF.

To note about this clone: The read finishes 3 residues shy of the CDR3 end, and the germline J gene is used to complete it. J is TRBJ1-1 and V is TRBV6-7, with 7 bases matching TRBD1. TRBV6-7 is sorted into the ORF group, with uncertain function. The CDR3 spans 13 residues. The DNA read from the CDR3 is TGTGCCAGCAGTTACAGACAGGGATGTTAT. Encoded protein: CASSYRQGCY. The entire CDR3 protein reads CASSYRQGCYAFF.

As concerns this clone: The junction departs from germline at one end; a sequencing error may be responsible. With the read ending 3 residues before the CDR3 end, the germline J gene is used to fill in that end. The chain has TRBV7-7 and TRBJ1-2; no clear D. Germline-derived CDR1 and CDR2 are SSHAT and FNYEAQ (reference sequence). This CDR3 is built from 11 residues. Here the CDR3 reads CASKACYGYTF. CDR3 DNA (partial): TGTGCTAGCAAGGCTTGCTATGGC. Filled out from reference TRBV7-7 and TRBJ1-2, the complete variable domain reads GAGVSQSPRYKVTKRGQDVTLRCDPISSHATLYWYQQALGQGPEFLTYFNYEAQPDKSGLPSDRFSAERPEGSISTLTIQRTEQRDSAMYRCASKACYGYTFGSGTRLTVV.

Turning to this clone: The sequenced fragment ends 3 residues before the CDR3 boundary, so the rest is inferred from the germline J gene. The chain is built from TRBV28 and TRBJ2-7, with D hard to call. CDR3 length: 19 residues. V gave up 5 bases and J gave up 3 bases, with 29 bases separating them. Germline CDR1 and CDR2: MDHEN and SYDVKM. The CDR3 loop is CASSPTLTTLTWRHYEQYF. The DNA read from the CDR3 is TGTGCCAGCAGTCCCACACTTACAACCCTAACCTGGCGGCACTACGAG.

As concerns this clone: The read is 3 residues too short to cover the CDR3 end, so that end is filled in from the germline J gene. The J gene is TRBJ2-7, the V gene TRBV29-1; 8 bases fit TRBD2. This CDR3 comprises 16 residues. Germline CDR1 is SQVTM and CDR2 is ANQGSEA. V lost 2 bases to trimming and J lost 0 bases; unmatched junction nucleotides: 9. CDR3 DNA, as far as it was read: TGCAGCGTTGAAACCTCGGGACTAGGGAGCTCCTACGAG. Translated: CSVETSGLGSSYE. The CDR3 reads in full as CSVETSGLGSSYEQYF.

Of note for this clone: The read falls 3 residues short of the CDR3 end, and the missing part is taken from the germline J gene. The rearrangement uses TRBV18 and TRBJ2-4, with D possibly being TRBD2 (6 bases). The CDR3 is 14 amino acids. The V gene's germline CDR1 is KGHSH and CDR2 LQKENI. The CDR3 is CASSPGTSNYGQYF. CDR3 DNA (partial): TGTGCCAGCTCACCGGGCACTAGCAACTATGGT.

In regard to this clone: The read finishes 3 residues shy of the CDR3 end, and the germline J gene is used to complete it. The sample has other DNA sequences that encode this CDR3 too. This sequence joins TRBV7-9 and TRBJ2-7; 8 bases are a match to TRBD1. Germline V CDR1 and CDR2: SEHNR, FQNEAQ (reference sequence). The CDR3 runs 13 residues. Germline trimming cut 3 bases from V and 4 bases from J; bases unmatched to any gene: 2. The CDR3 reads CASSFRGQYEQYF. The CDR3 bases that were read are TGTGCCAGCAGCTTCAGGGGGCAGTACGAG.

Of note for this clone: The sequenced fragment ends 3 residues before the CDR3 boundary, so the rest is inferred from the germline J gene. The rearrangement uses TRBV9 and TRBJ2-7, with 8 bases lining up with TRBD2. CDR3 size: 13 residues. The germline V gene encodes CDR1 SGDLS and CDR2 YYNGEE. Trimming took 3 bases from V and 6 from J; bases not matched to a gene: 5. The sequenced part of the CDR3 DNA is TGTGCCAGCAGCGCCGGACTAGCCGGCGAG. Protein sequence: CASSAGLAGE. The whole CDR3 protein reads CASSAGLAGEQYF.

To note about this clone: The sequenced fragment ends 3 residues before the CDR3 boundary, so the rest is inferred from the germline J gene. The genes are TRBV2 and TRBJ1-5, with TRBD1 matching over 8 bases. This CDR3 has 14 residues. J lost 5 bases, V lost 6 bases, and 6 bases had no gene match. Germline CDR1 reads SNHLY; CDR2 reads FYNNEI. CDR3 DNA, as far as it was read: TGTGCCAGCAGCGTACAGGGGGGCGATCAGCCC. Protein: CASSVQGGDQP. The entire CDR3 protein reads CASSVQGGDQPQHF.

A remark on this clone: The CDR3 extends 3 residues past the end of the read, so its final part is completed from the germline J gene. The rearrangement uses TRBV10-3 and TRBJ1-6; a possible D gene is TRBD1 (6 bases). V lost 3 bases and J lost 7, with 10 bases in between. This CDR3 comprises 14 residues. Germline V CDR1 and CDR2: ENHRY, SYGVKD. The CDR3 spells CAISDSRGNSPLHF. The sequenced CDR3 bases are TGTGCCATCAGTGATAGTAGGGGGAATTCACCC.

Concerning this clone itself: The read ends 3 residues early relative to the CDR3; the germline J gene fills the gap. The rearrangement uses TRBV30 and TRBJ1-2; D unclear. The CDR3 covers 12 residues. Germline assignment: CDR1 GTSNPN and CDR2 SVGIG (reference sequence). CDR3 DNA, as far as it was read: TGTGCCTGGGCTTATAGGGCAGATACC. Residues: CAWAYRADT. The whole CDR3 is CAWAYRADTYTF. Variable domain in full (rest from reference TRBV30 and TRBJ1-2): SQTIHQWPATLVQPVGSPLSLECTVEGTSNPNLYWYRQAAGRGLQLLFYSVGIGQISSEVPQNLSASRPQDRQFILSSKKLLLSDSGFYLCAWAYRADTYTFGSGTRLTVV.

The CDR3 loop reads CSARVRAGGAYEKLFF. The CDR3 bases that were read are TGCAGTGCTAGAGTTAGGGCGGGGGGCGCATATGAAAAA. V usage is TRBV20-1 and J usage is TRBJ1-4; perhaps TRBD1 as D (6 bases). Read coverage stops 3 residues before the CDR3 terminus; the germline J gene supplies the remainder. Germline values: CDR1 DFQATT, CDR2 SNEGSKA (reference sequence). This CDR3 region has 16 residues. Trimming pared 1 base from V and 6 bases from J, leaving 18 bases between.

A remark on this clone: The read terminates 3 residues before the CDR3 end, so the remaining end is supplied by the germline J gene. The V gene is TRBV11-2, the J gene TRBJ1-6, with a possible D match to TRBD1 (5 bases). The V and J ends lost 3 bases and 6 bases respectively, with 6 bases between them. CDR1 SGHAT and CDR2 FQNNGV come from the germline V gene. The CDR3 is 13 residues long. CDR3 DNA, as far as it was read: TGTGCCAGCAGCTTGACAGCTAATTCACCC. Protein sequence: CASSLTANSP. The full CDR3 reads CASSLTANSPLHF.

CDR3 DNA (partial): TGCGCCAGCAGCTTGGGACAGGGGCGCCACGGGGAG. This codes for CASSLGQGRHGE. The full CDR3 reads CASSLGQGRHGELFF. The chain employs TRBV5-1 and TRBJ2-2; 8 bases are shared with TRBD1. With the read ending 3 residues before the CDR3 end, the germline J gene is used to fill in that end. The CDR3 extends over 15 amino acids. Trimming at V came to 0 bases and at J to 7 bases, leaving 5 bases not matched to a gene. Germline CDR1 is SGHRS and CDR2 is YFSETQ.